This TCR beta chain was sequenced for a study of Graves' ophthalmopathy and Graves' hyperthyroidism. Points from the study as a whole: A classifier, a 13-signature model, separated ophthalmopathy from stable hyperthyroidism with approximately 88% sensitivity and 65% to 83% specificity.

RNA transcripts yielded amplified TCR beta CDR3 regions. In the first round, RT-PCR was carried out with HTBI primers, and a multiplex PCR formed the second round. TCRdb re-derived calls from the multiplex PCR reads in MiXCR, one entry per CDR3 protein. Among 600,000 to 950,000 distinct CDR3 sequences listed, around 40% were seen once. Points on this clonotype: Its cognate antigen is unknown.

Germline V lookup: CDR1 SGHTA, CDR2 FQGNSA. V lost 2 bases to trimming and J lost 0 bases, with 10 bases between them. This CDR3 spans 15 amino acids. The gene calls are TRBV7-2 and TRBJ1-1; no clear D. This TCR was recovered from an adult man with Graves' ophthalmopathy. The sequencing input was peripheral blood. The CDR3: CASSLPQSMNTEAFF. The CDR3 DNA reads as TGTGCCAGCAGCTTACCGCAGAGCATGAACACTGAAGCTTTCTTT.